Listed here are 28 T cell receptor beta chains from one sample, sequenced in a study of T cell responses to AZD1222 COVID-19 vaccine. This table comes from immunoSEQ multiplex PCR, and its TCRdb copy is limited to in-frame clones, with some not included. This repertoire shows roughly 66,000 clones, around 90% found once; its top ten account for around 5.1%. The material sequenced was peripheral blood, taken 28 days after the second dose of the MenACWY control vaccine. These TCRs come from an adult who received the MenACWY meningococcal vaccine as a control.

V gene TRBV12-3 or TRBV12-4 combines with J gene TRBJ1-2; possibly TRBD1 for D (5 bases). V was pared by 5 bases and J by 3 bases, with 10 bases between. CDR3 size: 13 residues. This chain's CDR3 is CASSPDRYYGYTF. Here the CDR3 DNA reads TGTGCCAGCAGTCCCGACAGATACTATGGCTACACCTTC.

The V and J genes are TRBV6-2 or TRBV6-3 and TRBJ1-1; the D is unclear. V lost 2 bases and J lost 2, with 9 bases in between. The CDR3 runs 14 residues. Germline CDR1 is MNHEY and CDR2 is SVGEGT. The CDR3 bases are TGTGCCAGCAGTTACGAATGGGCCAACACTGAAGCTTTCTTT. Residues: CASSYEWANTEAFF.

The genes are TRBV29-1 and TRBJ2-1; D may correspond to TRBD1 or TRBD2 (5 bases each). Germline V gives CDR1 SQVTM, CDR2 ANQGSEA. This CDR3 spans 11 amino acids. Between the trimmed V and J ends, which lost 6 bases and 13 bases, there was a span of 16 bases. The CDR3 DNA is TGCAGCGTCACCGGGACCGCAGAACAGTTCTTC. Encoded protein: CSVTGTAEQFF.

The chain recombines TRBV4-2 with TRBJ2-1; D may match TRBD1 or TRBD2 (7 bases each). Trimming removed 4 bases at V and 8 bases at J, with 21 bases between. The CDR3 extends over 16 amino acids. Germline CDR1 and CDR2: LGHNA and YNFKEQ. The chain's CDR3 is CASSPGGGLESHEQFF. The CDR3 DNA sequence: TGTGCCAGCAGCCCAGGGGGGGGACTCGAGTCCCATGAGCAGTTCTTC.

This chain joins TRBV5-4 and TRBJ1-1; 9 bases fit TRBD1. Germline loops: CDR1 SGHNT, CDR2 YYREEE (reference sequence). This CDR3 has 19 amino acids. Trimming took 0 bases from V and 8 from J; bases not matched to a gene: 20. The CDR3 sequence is CASSLEWGGQGEKFNEAFF. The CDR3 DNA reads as TGTGCCAGCAGCTTGGAATGGGGGGGACAGGGAGAAAAATTCAACGAAGCTTTCTTT.

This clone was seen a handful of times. DNA for the CDR3: TGTGCCAGCTCACCACGGGCTAGCGGGCTTGTGGAGTACAATGAGCAGTTCTTC. This gives the protein CASSPRASGLVEYNEQFF. The V call is TRBV18, the J call TRBJ2-1; 8 bases align to TRBD2. V shed 1 base, J shed 4 bases, and the junction held 12 bases outside the gene matches. From germline, CDR1 is KGHSH and CDR2 LQKENI. The CDR3 is 18 residues long.

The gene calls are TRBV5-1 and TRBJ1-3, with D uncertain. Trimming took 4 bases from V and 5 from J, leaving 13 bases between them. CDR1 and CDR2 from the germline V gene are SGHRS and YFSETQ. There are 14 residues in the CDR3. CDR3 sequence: CASSPGEGRNTIYF. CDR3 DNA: TGCGCCAGCAGCCCTGGGGAGGGTAGAAACACCATATATTTT.

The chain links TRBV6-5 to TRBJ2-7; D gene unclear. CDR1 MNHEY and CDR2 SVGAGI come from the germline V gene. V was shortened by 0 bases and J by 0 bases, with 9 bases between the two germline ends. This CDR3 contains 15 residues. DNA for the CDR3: TGTGCCAGCAGTTACTCTGCAGCGAGCTCCTACGAGCAGTACTTC. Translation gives CASSYSAASSYEQYF.

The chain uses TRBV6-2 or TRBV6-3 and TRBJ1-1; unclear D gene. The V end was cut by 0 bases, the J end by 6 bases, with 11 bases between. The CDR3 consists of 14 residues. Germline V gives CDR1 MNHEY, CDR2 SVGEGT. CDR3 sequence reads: CASSYSTAGPEAFF. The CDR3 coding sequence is TGTGCCAGCAGTTACTCTACGGCCGGACCTGAAGCTTTCTTT.

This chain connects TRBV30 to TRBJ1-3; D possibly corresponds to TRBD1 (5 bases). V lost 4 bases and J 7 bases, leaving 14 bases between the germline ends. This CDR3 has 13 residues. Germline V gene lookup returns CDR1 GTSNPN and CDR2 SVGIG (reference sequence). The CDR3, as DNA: TGTGCCTGGAAGTCAGGGTCGGGGAACACCATATATTTT. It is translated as CAWKSGSGNTIYF.

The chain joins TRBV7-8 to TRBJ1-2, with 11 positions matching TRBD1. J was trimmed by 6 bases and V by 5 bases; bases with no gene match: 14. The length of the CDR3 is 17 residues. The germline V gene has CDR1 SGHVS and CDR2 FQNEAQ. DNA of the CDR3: TGTGCCAGCAGCCAATTTGGACAGGGGGCGCGCCTTCATGGCTACACCTTC. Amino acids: CASSQFGQGARLHGYTF.

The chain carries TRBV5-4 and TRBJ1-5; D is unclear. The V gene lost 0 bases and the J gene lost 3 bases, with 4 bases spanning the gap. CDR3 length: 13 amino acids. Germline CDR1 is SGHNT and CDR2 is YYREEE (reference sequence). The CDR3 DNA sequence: TGTGCCAGCAGCTTGGAGGTCAATCAGCCCCAGCATTTT. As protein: CASSLEVNQPQHF.

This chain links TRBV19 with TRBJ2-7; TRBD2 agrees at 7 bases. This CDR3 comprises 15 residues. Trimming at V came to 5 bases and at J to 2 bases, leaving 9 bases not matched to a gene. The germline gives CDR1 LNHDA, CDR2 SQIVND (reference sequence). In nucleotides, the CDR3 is TGTGCCAGTAGTGAGGGGAGGGGCCAAACCTACGAGCAGTACTTC. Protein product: CASSEGRGQTYEQYF.

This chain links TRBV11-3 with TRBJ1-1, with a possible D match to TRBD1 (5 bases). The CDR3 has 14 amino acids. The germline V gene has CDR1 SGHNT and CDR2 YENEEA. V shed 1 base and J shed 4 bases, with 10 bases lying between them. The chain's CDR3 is CASSLGGEITEAFF. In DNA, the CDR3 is TGTGCCAGCAGCTTAGGAGGGGAGATCACTGAAGCTTTCTTT.

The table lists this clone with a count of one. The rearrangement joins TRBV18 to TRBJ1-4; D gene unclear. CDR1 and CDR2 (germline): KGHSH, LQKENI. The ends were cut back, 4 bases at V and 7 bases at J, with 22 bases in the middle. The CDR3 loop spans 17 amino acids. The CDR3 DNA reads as TGTGCCAGCTCACTACGAAAGGTGGGGAGCAGTGCTGAAAAACTGTTTTTT. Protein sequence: CASSLRKVGSSAEKLFF.

The CDR3 DNA reads TGCGCCAGCAGCCAAGGACCGGTCACTAGTCGCGACGAGCAGTACTTC. This gives the protein CASSQGPVTSRDEQYF. This chain joins TRBV4-3 and TRBJ2-7; the D gene is possibly TRBD2 (5 bases). Trimming removed 1 base at V and 5 bases at J, with 18 bases between. This CDR3 region has 16 residues. From germline, CDR1 is LGHNA and CDR2 YSLEER.

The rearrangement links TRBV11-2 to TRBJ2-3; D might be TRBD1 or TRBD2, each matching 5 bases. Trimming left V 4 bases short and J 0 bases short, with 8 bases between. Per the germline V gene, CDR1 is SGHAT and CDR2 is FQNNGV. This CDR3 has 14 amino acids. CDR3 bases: TGTGCCAGCAGCTCCGGGGCGAGCACAGATACGCAGTATTTT. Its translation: CASSSGASTDTQYF.

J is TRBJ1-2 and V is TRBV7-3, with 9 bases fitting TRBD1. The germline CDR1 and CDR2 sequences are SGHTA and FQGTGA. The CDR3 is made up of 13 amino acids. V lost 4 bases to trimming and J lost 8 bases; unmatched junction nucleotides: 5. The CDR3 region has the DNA TGTGCCAGCAGCTCACATACAGGGGGCGGCTACACCTTC. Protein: CASSSHTGGGYTF.

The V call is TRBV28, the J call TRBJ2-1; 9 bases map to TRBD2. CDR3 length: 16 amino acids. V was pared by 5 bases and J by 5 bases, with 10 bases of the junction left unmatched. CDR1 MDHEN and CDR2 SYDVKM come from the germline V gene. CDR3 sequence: CASSTWTSATHNEQFF. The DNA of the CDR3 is TGTGCCAGCAGTACCTGGACTAGCGCGACCCACAATGAGCAGTTCTTC.

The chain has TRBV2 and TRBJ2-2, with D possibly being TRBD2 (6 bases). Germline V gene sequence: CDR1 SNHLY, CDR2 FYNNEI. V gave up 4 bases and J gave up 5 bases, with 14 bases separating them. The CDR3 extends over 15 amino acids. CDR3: CASSAQGGSTGELFF. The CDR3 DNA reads TGTGCCAGCAGTGCTCAGGGAGGATCGACCGGGGAGCTGTTTTTT. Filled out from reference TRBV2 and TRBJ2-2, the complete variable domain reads EPEVTQTPSHQVTQMGQEVILRCVPISNHLYFYWYRQILGQKVEFLVSFYNNEISEKSEIFDDQFSVERPDGSNFTLKIRSTKLEDSAMYFCASSAQGGSTGELFFGEGSRLTVL.

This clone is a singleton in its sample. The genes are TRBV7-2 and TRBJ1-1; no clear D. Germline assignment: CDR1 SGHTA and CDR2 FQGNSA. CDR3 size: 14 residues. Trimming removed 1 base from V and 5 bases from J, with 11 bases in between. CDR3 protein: CASSLEGTMTEAFF. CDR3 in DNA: TGTGCCAGCAGCTTAGAAGGCACGATGACTGAAGCTTTCTTT.

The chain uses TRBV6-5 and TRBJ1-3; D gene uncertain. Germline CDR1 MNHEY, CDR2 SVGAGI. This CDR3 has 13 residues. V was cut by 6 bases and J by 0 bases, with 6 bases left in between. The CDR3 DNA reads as TGTGCCAGCAGAAGTAGCTCTGGAAACACCATATATTTT. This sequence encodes CASRSSSGNTIYF.

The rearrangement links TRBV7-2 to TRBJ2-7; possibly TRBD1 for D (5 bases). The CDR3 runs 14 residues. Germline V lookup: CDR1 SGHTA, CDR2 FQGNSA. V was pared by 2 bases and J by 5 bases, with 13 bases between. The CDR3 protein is CASSLSTGSHEQYF. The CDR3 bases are TGTGCCAGCAGCTTAAGTACAGGTTCCCACGAGCAGTACTTC.

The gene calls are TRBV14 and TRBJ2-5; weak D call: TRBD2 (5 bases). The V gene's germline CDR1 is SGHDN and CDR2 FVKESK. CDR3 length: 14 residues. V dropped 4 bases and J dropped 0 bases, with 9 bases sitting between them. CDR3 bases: TGTGCCAGCAGCCCTGAGCGGTACCAAGAGACCCAGTACTTC. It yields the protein CASSPERYQETQYF.

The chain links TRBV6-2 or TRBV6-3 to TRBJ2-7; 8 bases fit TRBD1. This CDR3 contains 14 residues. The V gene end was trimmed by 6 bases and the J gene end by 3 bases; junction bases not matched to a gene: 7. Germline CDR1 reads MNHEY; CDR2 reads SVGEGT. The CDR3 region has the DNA TGTGCCAGCAGCTCCGGACAGGGACTCTACGAGCAGTACTTC. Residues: CASSSGQGLYEQYF.

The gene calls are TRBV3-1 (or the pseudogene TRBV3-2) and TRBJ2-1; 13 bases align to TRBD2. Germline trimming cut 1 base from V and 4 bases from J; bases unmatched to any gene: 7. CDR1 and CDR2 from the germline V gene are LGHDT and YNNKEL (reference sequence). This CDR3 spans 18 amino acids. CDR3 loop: CASSQGSSGLAGYNEQFF. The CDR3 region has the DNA TGTGCCAGCAGCCAAGGGTCCTCGGGACTAGCGGGATACAATGAGCAGTTCTTC.

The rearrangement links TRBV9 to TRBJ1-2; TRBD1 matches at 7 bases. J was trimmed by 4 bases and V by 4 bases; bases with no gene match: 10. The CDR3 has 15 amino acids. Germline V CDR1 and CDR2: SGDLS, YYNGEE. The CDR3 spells CASSLGGRGGYGYTF. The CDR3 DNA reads TGTGCCAGCAGCCTCGGCGGCAGGGGGGGCTATGGCTACACCTTC.

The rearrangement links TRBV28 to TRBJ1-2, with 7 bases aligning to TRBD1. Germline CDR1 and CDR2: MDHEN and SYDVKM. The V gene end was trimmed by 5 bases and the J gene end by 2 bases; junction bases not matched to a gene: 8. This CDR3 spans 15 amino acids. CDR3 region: CASSLRRQGNYGYTF. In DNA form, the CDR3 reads TGTGCCAGCAGTCTGCGCCGACAGGGCAACTATGGCTACACCTTC.